One sample yielded the 31 T cell receptor beta chains listed below, sequenced in a study of T cell clonality in common variable immunodeficiency. Sequencing used immunoSEQ multiplex PCR; TCRdb keeps in-frame clones, though not all of them. Listed for the sample are over 50,000 clones, none seen a single time. The sequenced material came from peripheral blood mononuclear cells. The receptors derive from a person between 18 and 70 years old in good health.

In its sample, this clone was seen a few times. The read ends 3 residues before the CDR3 terminus; that terminus is restored from the germline J gene. This chain links TRBV19 with TRBJ1-4, with 9 bases identical to TRBD1. From germline, CDR1 is LNHDA and CDR2 SQIVND (reference sequence). CDR3 size: 17 residues. The ends lost 5 bases at V and 3 bases at J; junction bases unmatched: 10. Partial CDR3 DNA: TGTGCCAGTAGTTCCCCCCCGGGACAGGGTGCTAATGAAAAA. Its translation: CASSSPPGQGANEK. The full CDR3 protein is CASSSPPGQGANEKLFF.

Ten or more counts support this clone. The read ends 3 residues shy of where the CDR3 ends; the end is completed using the germline J gene. This chain links TRBV4-1 with TRBJ2-5; 12 bases agree with TRBD1. The CDR3 runs 16 residues. J gave up 5 bases and V 2 bases, and 6 bases lay outside the gene matches. CDR1 is MGHRA, CDR2 YSYEKL, per germline. The CDR3 protein is CASSQPGTGGTETQYF. The CDR3 DNA, read in part, is TGCGCCAGCAGCCAACCCGGGACAGGGGGCACGGAGACC.

This clone came up many times. The CDR3 end is not reached by the read, which stops 3 residues before it; the germline J gene fills it in. The rearrangement uses TRBV27 and TRBJ2-3, with a possible D match to TRBD1 (6 bases). The CDR3 runs to 16 residues. CDR1 is MNHEY and CDR2 is SMNVEV in the germline V gene (reference sequence). V was clipped by 4 bases and J by 4 bases, with 18 bases between them. The sequenced part of the CDR3 DNA is TGTGCCAGCAGTTACTCAGGGGCTACGGTCGCAGATACG. This gives the protein CASSYSGATVADT. The entire CDR3 protein is CASSYSGATVADTQYF.

The sample holds many counts of this clone. The DNA read from the CDR3 is TGTGCCAGCAGCTTAGGGGTAGCGGGAAAAGAGACC. The encoded protein is CASSLGVAGKET. The CDR3 reads in full as CASSLGVAGKETQYF. The chain joins TRBV7-6 to TRBJ2-5; the match to TRBD2 covers 8 bases. The read comes to an end 3 residues before the CDR3 does, leaving the germline J gene to fill in the end. Trimming at V came to 1 base and at J to 3 bases, leaving 4 bases not matched to a gene. CDR3 length equals 15 residues. The germline V gene encodes CDR1 SGHVS and CDR2 FNYEAQ.

At least ten counts were recorded for this clone. The sequence runs out 3 residues before the end of the CDR3; the remainder is reconstructed from the germline J gene. V is TRBV2 and J is TRBJ1-1; no firm D call. The V gene lost 2 bases and the J gene lost 5 bases, with 9 bases spanning the gap. Per the germline V gene, CDR1 is SNHLY and CDR2 is FYNNEI. The CDR3 has 13 residues. The sequenced CDR3 bases are TGTGCCAGCAGTGAACGTTGGGCAACTGAA. Its translation: CASSERWATE. The CDR3, in full, reads CASSERWATEAFF. Full variable domain (rest looked up from reference TRBV2 and TRBJ1-1): EPEVTQTPSHQVTQMGQEVILRCVPISNHLYFYWYRQILGQKVEFLVSFYNNEISEKSEIFDDQFSVERPDGSNFTLKIRSTKLEDSAMYFCASSERWATEAFFGQGTRLTVV.

There are many counts of this clone. The read comes to an end 3 residues before the CDR3 does, leaving the germline J gene to fill in the end. The chain couples TRBV5-1 to TRBJ1-1, with 7 nucleotides matching TRBD1. Unmatched junction bases numbered 2, after V lost 0 bases and J lost 3 bases. Germline-derived CDR1 and CDR2 are SGHRS and YFSETQ. The CDR3 contains 14 residues. Incomplete CDR3 DNA: TGCGCCAGCAGCTTGGGGACAGGATACACTGAA. This encodes CASSLGTGYTE. In full, the CDR3 reads CASSLGTGYTEAFF.

This clone was picked up many times. CDR3 DNA (partial): TGTGCCAGTAGGACAGGGACAGGGCCCGTCAATGAG. Translated: CASRTGTGPVNE. The full-length CDR3 reads as CASRTGTGPVNEQFF. The chain uses TRBV19 and TRBJ2-1; 9 bases agree with TRBD1. The read gets to within 3 residues of the CDR3 end, and the germline J gene fills in the rest. V trimming: 6 bases; J trimming: 6 bases; junction bases outside the gene matches: 9. This CDR3 is 15 amino acids long. Germline CDR1 LNHDA, CDR2 SQIVND (reference sequence).

In this sample, this clone turned up many times. The read comes to an end 3 residues before the CDR3 does, leaving the germline J gene to fill in the end. The chain carries TRBV20-1 and TRBJ2-3; 7 positions agree with TRBD2. This CDR3 is 11 amino acids long. The V gene's germline CDR1 is DFQATT and CDR2 SNEGSKA (reference sequence). CDR3 DNA, as far as it was read: TGCAGTGCTTTAACCGGGGGGACG. Its protein product is CSALTGGT. The complete CDR3 reads CSALTGGTQYF.

This clone was seen many times. The CDR3 goes on 3 residues after the read ends, and that part is filled in from the germline J gene. The gene calls are TRBV7-1 and TRBJ2-6; 7 bases line up with TRBD1. TRBV7-1 qualifies as an ORF whose function is uncertain. V trimming: 2 bases; J trimming: 0 bases; junction bases outside the gene matches: 13. CDR3 length: 20 amino acids. The CDR3 bases that were read are TGTGCCAGCAGCTCACGACAGGGTAGGTTTCAGAACTCTGGGGCCAACGTC. It translates to CASSSRQGRFQNSGANV. The entire CDR3 protein is CASSSRQGRFQNSGANVLTF.

In this sample, this clone turned up many times. The observed sequence ends 3 residues before the CDR3 terminus, with the missing tail filled in from the germline J gene. The identical CDR3 is also encoded by other nucleotide sequences in the sample. The chain couples TRBV5-1 to TRBJ2-1, with D unclear. Deletions cut 1 base from V and 1 base from J, with 3 bases between. Germline values: CDR1 SGHRS, CDR2 YFSETQ. The CDR3 is made up of 13 amino acids. CDR3 bases read: TGCGCCAGCAGCTTGACATCCTACAATGAG. This sequence encodes CASSLTSYNE. The CDR3 reads in full as CASSLTSYNEQFF.

A word on this clone: The CDR3 end is not reached by the read, which stops 3 residues before it; the germline J gene fills it in. V and J are TRBV2 and TRBJ1-2; D perhaps matches TRBD1 (5 bases). With 6 bases removed from V and 5 bases from J, the gap between germline ends came to 13 bases. The germline V gene has CDR1 SNHLY and CDR2 FYNNEI. The CDR3 covers 13 residues. The covered CDR3 bases are TGTGCCAGCAGCTGGACACCGGCTTATGGC. It translates to CASSWTPAYG. The full CDR3 protein is CASSWTPAYGYTF.

This clone occurred a few times. The CDR3 end lies 3 residues beyond the end of the read and is filled in from the germline J gene. The rearrangement uses TRBV30 and TRBJ2-3; D is perhaps TRBD1 (6 bases). Germline values: CDR1 GTSNPN, CDR2 SVGIG (reference sequence). This CDR3 region has 15 residues. The CDR3 DNA, read in part, is TGTGCCTGGAGTGTTGGGTCAGGGGCGAATCAGCCG. It translates to CAWSVGSGANQP. The full CDR3 reads CAWSVGSGANQPQYF.

For this clone: The read terminates 3 residues before the CDR3 end, so the remaining end is supplied by the germline J gene. The rearrangement links TRBV7-2 to TRBJ1-2; possible D gene TRBD1, 5 bases. Germline V gene sequence: CDR1 SGHTA, CDR2 FQGNSA. The CDR3 consists of 14 residues. Incomplete CDR3 DNA: TGTGCCAGCAGCTTCGGGACTAGCGGTGCGGAC. Translation: CASSFGTSGAD. The entire CDR3 is CASSFGTSGADYTF. Variable domain in full (rest from reference TRBV7-2 and TRBJ1-2): GAGVSQSPSNKVTEKGKDVELRCDPISGHTALYWYRQSLGQGLEFLIYFQGNSAPDKSGLPSDRFSAERTGGSVSTLTIQRTQQEDSAVYLCASSFGTSGADYTFGSGTRLTVV.

On this clone: The CDR3 extends 3 residues past the end of the read, so its final part is completed from the germline J gene. The rearrangement uses TRBV18 and TRBJ1-5; 7 nucleotides align to TRBD1. This CDR3 is built from 19 residues. Per the germline V gene, CDR1 is KGHSH and CDR2 is LQKENI. V lost 3 bases, J lost 0 bases, and 14 bases stayed unmatched. The part of the CDR3 DNA that was read is TGTGCCAGCTCACCGCGGGACAGCTCGGGGTCGTATAGCAATCAGCCC. Encoded protein: CASSPRDSSGSYSNQP. In full, the CDR3 reads CASSPRDSSGSYSNQPQHF.

This clone appeared many times. The read terminates 3 residues before the CDR3 end, so the remaining end is supplied by the germline J gene. The chain links TRBV20-1 to TRBJ2-7; tentatively, D is TRBD2 (6 bases). Germline V gene data show CDR1 as DFQATT and CDR2 as SNEGSKA (reference sequence). The V gene lost 1 base and the J gene lost 1 base, with 14 bases spanning the gap. The CDR3 length is 15 residues. CDR3 region: CSARVLREKSYEQYF. The sequenced CDR3 bases are TGCAGTGCTAGAGTTTTGCGGGAAAAATCCTACGAG.

In its sample, this clone was seen many times. The read finishes 3 residues shy of the CDR3 end, and the germline J gene is used to complete it. The V call is TRBV7-9, the J call TRBJ2-7, with D possibly matching TRBD2 (6 bases). This CDR3 has 15 amino acids. Germline assignment: CDR1 SEHNR and CDR2 FQNEAQ (reference sequence). Trimming shortened V by 4 bases and J by 0 bases, and 13 bases separated the two germline ends. The CDR3 region is CASSSWRRDSYEQYF. Partial CDR3 DNA: TGTGCCAGCAGCTCCTGGCGGCGGGACTCCTACGAG.

In regard to this clone: Read data end 3 residues before the CDR3 end; the end is taken from the germline J gene. Additional DNA sequences in this sample encode the identical CDR3. The chain combines TRBV30 with TRBJ1-5, with 8 bases matching TRBD1. J gave up 7 bases and V 2 bases, and 10 bases lay outside the gene matches. This CDR3 is 15 amino acids long. Germline CDR1 and CDR2: GTSNPN and SVGIG (reference sequence). The CDR3 here is CAWSPMAGGTQPQHF. The CDR3 bases that were read are TGTGCCTGGAGTCCGATGGCAGGGGGCACCCAGCCC. Complete variable domain (other parts from reference TRBV30 and TRBJ1-5): SQTIHQWPATLVQPVGSPLSLECTVEGTSNPNLYWYRQAAGRGLQLLFYSVGIGQISSEVPQNLSASRPQDRQFILSSKKLLLSDSGFYLCAWSPMAGGTQPQHFGDGTRLSIL.

Ten or more counts support this clone. The CDR3 extends 3 residues past the end of the read, so its final part is completed from the germline J gene. The chain links TRBV7-3 to TRBJ2-3; D gene uncertain. Germline V gene sequence: CDR1 SGHTA, CDR2 FQGTGA. The CDR3 extends over 13 amino acids. The CDR3 protein is CASSLGELTAQYF. Partial CDR3 DNA: TGTGCCAGCAGCTTAGGCGAACTTACAGCG.

Ten or more counts support this clone. Sequencing ends 3 residues short of the CDR3 end; the germline J gene provides the rest. The chain is built from TRBV20-1 and TRBJ1-5; 8 nucleotides align to TRBD1. V shed 6 bases and J 7 bases; nucleotides not matched to a gene: 14. The germline V gene encodes CDR1 DFQATT and CDR2 SNEGSKA (reference sequence). There are 15 residues in the CDR3. The CDR3 sequence: CSAIDRGKAGQPQHF. The CDR3 bases that were read are TGCAGTGCAATAGACAGGGGAAAGGCAGGGCAGCCC.

This clone was seen many times. The read ends 3 residues before the CDR3 terminus; that terminus is restored from the germline J gene. This chain joins TRBV20-1 and TRBJ2-2; TRBD2 agrees at 7 bases. The CDR3 consists of 13 residues. Per germline, CDR1 DFQATT and CDR2 SNEGSKA (reference sequence). The V gene end was trimmed by 4 bases and the J gene end by 6 bases; junction bases not matched to a gene: 5. The CDR3 sequence is CSAISGISGELFF. Partial CDR3 DNA: TGCAGTGCTATCAGCGGGATATCCGGGGAG.

Many counts were recorded for this clone. The CDR3: CAISEGQGQPQHF. The CDR3 DNA, read in part, is TGTGCCATCAGTGAGGGACAGGGTCAGCCC. This chain links TRBV10-3 with TRBJ1-5; TRBD1 aligns across 8 bases. The read falls 3 residues short of the CDR3 end, and the missing part is taken from the germline J gene. The CDR3 has 13 residues. Germline CDR1 and CDR2: ENHRY and SYGVKD. V lost 2 bases, J lost 6 bases, and 0 bases stayed unmatched.

Many counts were recorded for this clone. Read sequence stops 3 residues before the CDR3 end, and the germline J gene provides the missing end. The chain has TRBV11-1 and TRBJ2-4; 7 nucleotides line up with TRBD2. CDR3 length: 15 amino acids. Looked up from germline, CDR1 is SGHAT and CDR2 is FQDESV (reference sequence). The CDR3 sequence is CASSLSGTTSASQYF. The DNA read from the CDR3 is TGTGCCAGCAGCTTAAGCGGGACTACTTCAGCAAGT.

This clone is medium-sized (0.01 to 0.1%) by share. Coverage ceases 3 residues before the CDR3 finishes, and the germline J gene fills in the end. This rearrangement joins TRBV6-2 or TRBV6-3 to TRBJ2-3; 10 bases fit TRBD2. V lost 2 bases, J lost 0 bases, and 5 bases stayed unmatched. Germline assignment: CDR1 MNHEY and CDR2 SVGEGT. This CDR3 has 17 residues. CDR3 residues: CASSYGTSGISTDTQYF. The sequenced CDR3 bases are TGTGCCAGCAGTTACGGTACTAGCGGGATTAGCACAGATACG.

The sequenced part of the CDR3 DNA is TGTGCCAGCAGTGGGAACGGACTTTCCTACGAG. This codes for CASSGNGLSYE. The CDR3 reads in full as CASSGNGLSYEQYF. V usage is TRBV2 and J usage is TRBJ2-7; tentatively, D is TRBD2 (5 bases). The CDR3 is cut off 3 residues early in the read; its end comes from the germline J gene. The CDR3 has 14 amino acids. Germline V lookup: CDR1 SNHLY, CDR2 FYNNEI. V lost 4 bases and J 1 base, leaving 11 bases between the germline ends.

In its sample, this clone was seen a few times. The read stops 3 residues short of the end of the CDR3; the missing end is completed from the germline J gene. The rearrangement links TRBV7-9 to TRBJ2-7, with a possible D match to TRBD2 (5 bases). Germline-derived CDR1 and CDR2 are SEHNR and FQNEAQ (reference sequence). Trimming removed 5 bases at V and 3 bases at J, with 8 bases between. CDR3 length: 12 amino acids. CDR3 sequence: CASSGGFYEQYF. Incomplete CDR3 DNA: TGTGCCAGCAGCGGCGGGTTCTACGAG.

This clone was detected ten times or more. The DNA ends 3 residues before the CDR3 does, and the rest of the CDR3 is filled in from the germline J gene. The chain has TRBV7-3 and TRBJ1-2; maybe TRBD1 (5 bases). The CDR3 totals 13 residues. Per the germline V gene, CDR1 is SGHTA and CDR2 is FQGTGA. V was shortened by 0 bases and J by 6 bases, with 8 bases between the two germline ends. The CDR3 region is CASSLTAGNGYTF. CDR3 DNA (partial): TGTGCCAGCAGCTTAACGGCAGGGAATGGC.

This clone was seen repeatedly, ten times or more. The part of the CDR3 DNA that was read is TGTGCCAGCAGTTACCCCGTCCAGGATGAG. Its protein product is CASSYPVQDE. In full, the CDR3 is CASSYPVQDEQFF. The chain links TRBV6-2 or TRBV6-3 to TRBJ2-1; D is unclear. Read coverage stops 3 residues before the CDR3 terminus; the germline J gene supplies the remainder. Trimming removed 2 bases from V and 8 bases from J, with 10 bases in between. CDR1 MNHEY and CDR2 SVGEGT come from the germline V gene. This CDR3 contains 13 residues.

This clone was counted ten times or more. Read sequence stops 3 residues before the CDR3 end, and the germline J gene provides the missing end. The V gene is TRBV6-1, the J gene TRBJ2-1; D could derive from TRBD1 or TRBD2 (6 bases each). CDR1 and CDR2 from the germline V gene are MNHNS and SASEGT. V lost 3 bases and J lost 1, with 10 bases in between. This CDR3 spans 15 amino acids. Partial CDR3 DNA: TGTGCCAGCAGTGACAGGGGAGGTTCCTACAATGAG. It encodes CASSDRGGSYNE. The complete CDR3 reads CASSDRGGSYNEQFF.

This clone appeared many times. The sequence runs out 3 residues before the end of the CDR3; the remainder is reconstructed from the germline J gene. V is TRBV7-3 and J is TRBJ2-3; no reliable D call. V lost 1 base and J lost 0, with 5 bases in between. Germline V gene lookup returns CDR1 SGHTA and CDR2 FQGTGA. This CDR3 is 14 amino acids long. The CDR3: CASSLMASTDTQYF. The sequenced part of the CDR3 DNA is TGTGCCAGCAGCTTAATGGCCAGCACAGATACG.

This clone appeared many times. The CDR3 is cut off 3 residues early in the read; its end comes from the germline J gene. The chain joins TRBV30 to TRBJ1-3, with a tentative D call TRBD1 (6 bases). In germline, CDR1 is GTSNPN, CDR2 SVGIG (reference sequence). The CDR3 sequence is 14 residues long. V lost 3 bases to trimming and J lost 2 bases, with 11 bases between them. CDR3 sequence: CAWRPQGPGNTIYF. CDR3 bases read: TGTGCCTGGAGACCACAGGGTCCTGGAAACACC.

This clone was found many times. The CDR3 region is CASSLFTDSTYEQYF. Incomplete CDR3 DNA: TGTGCCAGCAGCTTATTCACCGACAGTACCTACGAG. The V and J genes are TRBV7-8 and TRBJ2-7; weak D call: TRBD1 (5 bases). Coverage ceases 3 residues before the CDR3 finishes, and the germline J gene fills in the end. V was clipped by 2 bases and J by 2 bases, with 13 bases between them. Per germline, CDR1 SGHVS and CDR2 FQNEAQ. The CDR3 runs to 15 residues.